This is a list of T cell receptor beta chains from one sample in a study of cytomegalovirus exposure and HLA in healthy donors. Assay: immunoSEQ multiplex PCR; the TCRdb copy retains only in-frame clones and omits some. The sample carries about 140,000 clones, about 80% recorded once. The sample consisted of PBMCs. The source is a male donor in good health and CMV-seronegative. Each CDR3 is given with its conserved first and last residue. Fields, in order: V gene, clone size, J gene, D gene, CDR3 DNA, CDR3 protein. The D gene is left open where the match is weak. The listing skips clone size in some rows; elsewhere it reads once, few, many or a size class.

V: TRBV7-2; size: few; J: TRBJ2-7; D: TRBD1; DNA: TGTGCCAGCAGCCCTGGACAGGGTCCCTACGAGCAGTACTTC; CDR3: CASSPGQGPYEQYF
V: TRBV28; size: -; J: TRBJ1-5; D: TRBD1; DNA: TGTGCCAGCAGGGCTGGACAGGGATATCAGCCCCAGCATTTT; CDR3: CASRAGQGYQPQHF
V: TRBV18; size: -; J: TRBJ1-2; D: -; DNA: TGTGCCAGCTCAATATCTCAGGGCCTATATGGCTACACCTTC; CDR3: CASSISQGLYGYTF
V: TRBV7-2; size: -; J: TRBJ2-5; D: TRBD2; DNA: TGTGCCAGCAGCCCGACTAGCGGGGGGGCTGGGACCCAGTACTTC; CDR3: CASSPTSGGAGTQYF
V: TRBV5-1; size: -; J: TRBJ2-3; D: TRBD2; DNA: TGCGCCAGCAGCTTACCGTTCGTAGCGGGGAGAGATACGCAGTATTTT; CDR3: CASSLPFVAGRDTQYF
V: TRBV15; size: -; J: TRBJ2-7; D: TRBD2; DNA: TGTGCCACCAGAGGACTGGGGGGGTCGGACTACGAGCAGTACTTC; CDR3: CATRGLGGSDYEQYF
V: TRBV27; size: -; J: TRBJ1-6; D: -; DNA: TGTGCCACTCGGGACTTATCTGGATCACCCCTCCACTTT; CDR3: CATRDLSGSPLHF
V: TRBV30; size: -; J: TRBJ2-7; D: -; DNA: TGTGCCTGGAGTGTAACGGTTTACGAGCAGTACTTC; CDR3: CAWSVTVYEQYF
V: TRBV2; size: -; J: TRBJ1-4; D: TRBD1; DNA: TGTGCCAGCGGATTAACAGGGGCGGCGGAAAAACTGTTTTTT; CDR3: CASGLTGAAEKLFF
V: TRBV30; size: once; J: TRBJ2-2; D: -; DNA: TGTGCCTGGAGGGACAGAGGGACCGGGGAGCTGTTTTTT; CDR3: CAWRDRGTGELFF
V: TRBV10-3; size: few; J: TRBJ1-1; D: TRBD1; DNA: TGTGCCATCAGTGAAACAGGGGGCGGCGAAGCTTTCTTT; CDR3: CAISETGGGEAFF
V: TRBV5-4; size: -; J: TRBJ2-5; D: -; DNA: TGTGCCAGCAGCTCGTCCGAGGCCCGAGAGACCCAGTACTTC; CDR3: CASSSSEARETQYF
V: TRBV6-6; size: -; J: TRBJ1-2; D: -; DNA: TGTGCCAGCAGAGAAGGGCCAGAGGGAGTCTATGGCTACACCTTC; CDR3: CASREGPEGVYGYTF
V: TRBV6-5; size: -; J: TRBJ2-1; D: TRBD1; DNA: TGTGCCAGCAGCCCGACAGGGGGCCCCTTTAATGAGCAGTTCTTC; CDR3: CASSPTGGPFNEQFF
V: TRBV6-5; size: -; J: TRBJ1-4; D: -; DNA: TGTGCCAGCAGACCACCGGGTGCGAGGGAAAAACTGTTTTTT; CDR3: CASRPPGAREKLFF
V: TRBV4-2; size: -; J: TRBJ2-2; D: TRBD2; DNA: TGTGCCAGCAGCCCTCAGCGGGGACTAGCTGCTGGGGAGCTGTTTTTT; CDR3: CASSPQRGLAAGELFF
V: TRBV10-2; size: -; J: TRBJ2-7; D: -; DNA: TGCGCCAGCAGTGAGTCCAACGGAGCCTACGAGCAGTACTTC; CDR3: CASSESNGAYEQYF
V: TRBV6-5; size: -; J: TRBJ2-5; D: -; DNA: TGTGCCAGCAGGCCCTTGGGGGCCCTTGGGGCCCAGTACTTC; CDR3: CASRPLGALGAQYF
V: TRBV18; size: -; J: TRBJ2-5; D: -; DNA: TGTGCCAGCTCACCACCTGGACAGAAAGAGACCCAGTACTTC; CDR3: CASSPPGQKETQYF
V: TRBV7-2; size: -; J: TRBJ2-3; D: TRBD1; DNA: TGTGCCAGCAGCTTAGAAGGCGGGGGACAGGGCCGAAATACGCAGTATTTT; CDR3: CASSLEGGGQGRNTQYF
V: TRBV11-3; size: -; J: TRBJ2-7; D: -; DNA: TGTGCCAGCTCCATGGACATGGGGGAGCAGTACTTC; CDR3: CASSMDMGEQYF
V: TRBV28; size: once; J: TRBJ1-4; D: -; DNA: TGTGCCAGCAGATCACTAGAAAAACTGTTTTTT; CDR3: CASRSLEKLFF
V: TRBV4-1; size: -; J: TRBJ1-1; D: -; DNA: TGCGCCAGCAGTCCGGAGGGTTTGGGGTCTGAAGCTTTCTTT; CDR3: CASSPEGLGSEAFF
V: TRBV15; size: -; J: TRBJ2-3; D: TRBD2; DNA: TGTGCCACCAGCCCGGGGGTTACTAGCGGTTATACGCAGTATTTT; CDR3: CATSPGVTSGYTQYF
V: TRBV7-8; size: -; J: TRBJ1-2; D: TRBD1; DNA: TGTGCCAGCAGCCCTACCCCGGACAGGGGATCTAGCTACACCTTC; CDR3: CASSPTPDRGSSYTF
V: TRBV18; size: -; J: TRBJ1-1; D: TRBD1; DNA: TGTGCCAGCTCACCATCAACAGGGGGAGGCACTGAAGCTTTCTTT; CDR3: CASSPSTGGGTEAFF
V: TRBV4-3; size: -; J: TRBJ2-1; D: TRBD2; DNA: TGCGCCAGCAGCCCGGGACTAGAAGGCTATGAGCAGTTCTTC; CDR3: CASSPGLEGYEQFF
V: TRBV5-1; size: -; J: TRBJ1-1; D: -; DNA: TGCGCCAGCAGCCTAGGGGGGGGCTTGAAGACTGAAGCTTTCTTT; CDR3: CASSLGGGLKTEAFF
V: TRBV4-2; size: -; J: TRBJ2-5; D: TRBD2; DNA: TGTGCCAGCAGCCAGATTGGGGGGTCCGGGGGGGCCTTGGAGACCCAGTACTTC; CDR3: CASSQIGGSGGALETQYF
V: TRBV6-5; size: -; J: TRBJ1-4; D: -; DNA: TGTGCCAGCAGGATGATGACAGGATTTAATGAAAAACTGTTTTTT; CDR3: CASRMMTGFNEKLFF
V: TRBV28; size: few; J: TRBJ1-2; D: TRBD1; DNA: TGTGCCAGCAGCTTTGCGGGACAGGGGAGCTATGGCTACACCTTC; CDR3: CASSFAGQGSYGYTF
V: TRBV10-2; size: -; J: TRBJ2-7; D: -; DNA: TGCGCCAGCACCAGCACGGGTGAGCAGTACTTC; CDR3: CASTSTGEQYF
V: TRBV28; size: few; J: TRBJ2-7; D: -; DNA: TGTGCCAGCAGTCCCCAGGTGGGCCGACACTACGAGCAGTACTTC; CDR3: CASSPQVGRHYEQYF
V: TRBV7-6; size: -; J: TRBJ2-1; D: TRBD1; DNA: TGTGCCAGCAGCTTTCGGGACAGGAACAATGAGCAGTTCTTC; CDR3: CASSFRDRNNEQFF
V: TRBV7-9; size: -; J: TRBJ2-5; D: -; DNA: TGTGCCAGCAGCTTAGGGGGAGCGGGGACCCAGTACTTC; CDR3: CASSLGGAGTQYF
V: TRBV5-1; size: -; J: TRBJ2-7; D: TRBD1; DNA: TGCGCCAGCAGTCGCCTTCTGGGACAGCCCTACGAGCAGTACTTC; CDR3: CASSRLLGQPYEQYF
V: TRBV14; size: -; J: TRBJ2-6; D: TRBD1; DNA: TGTGCCAGCAGCCAAGGAAGTCAGGGGGCTGGGGCCAACGTCCTGACTTTC; CDR3: CASSQGSQGAGANVLTF
V: TRBV4-3; size: -; J: TRBJ1-1; D: -; DNA: TGCGCCAGCAGCCAAGGGAGGGTGGGGGACACTGAAGCTTTCTTT; CDR3: CASSQGRVGDTEAFF
V: TRBV27; size: -; J: TRBJ2-7; D: -; DNA: TGTGCCAGCAGTTTATCGTTACAGCCCTACTACGAGCAGTACTTC; CDR3: CASSLSLQPYYEQYF
V: TRBV6-1; size: -; J: TRBJ1-1; D: -; DNA: TGTGCCAGCAGTCCCAGGATTTTGAACACTGAAGCTTTCTTT; CDR3: CASSPRILNTEAFF
V: TRBV4-3; size: -; J: TRBJ1-4; D: -; DNA: TGCGCCAGCACCCGAGAGAGTGTTAATAATGAAAAACTGTTTTTT; CDR3: CASTRESVNNEKLFF
V: TRBV29-1; size: -; J: TRBJ1-4; D: -; DNA: TGCAGCGTGGAGACAGGATCCAATGAAAAACTGTTTTTT; CDR3: CSVETGSNEKLFF
V: TRBV7-2; size: once; J: TRBJ1-3; D: -; DNA: TGTGCCAGCAGCTCGGCGGTGCCCCGGAGCTCTGGAAACACCATATATTTT; CDR3: CASSSAVPRSSGNTIYF
V: TRBV7-3; size: few; J: TRBJ1-1; D: -; DNA: TGTGCCAGCAGCCTGACTGGAAGGAGCACTGAAGCTTTCTTT; CDR3: CASSLTGRSTEAFF
V: TRBV4-3; size: -; J: TRBJ2-7; D: TRBD2; DNA: TGCGCCAGCAGCCAAGTTGCGCGGGGGGGCTTCGGGGAGCAGTACTTC; CDR3: CASSQVARGGFGEQYF
V: TRBV5-1; size: -; J: TRBJ1-1; D: -; DNA: TGCGCCAGCCAACGACGGGGAGACACTGAAGCTTTCTTT; CDR3: CASQRRGDTEAFF
V: TRBV7-2; size: -; J: TRBJ1-1; D: -; DNA: TGTGCCAGCAGCTCTCAGGGCGGGAACACTGAAGCTTTCTTT; CDR3: CASSSQGGNTEAFF
V: TRBV15; size: -; J: TRBJ1-2; D: -; DNA: TGTGCCACCAGCAGAGCAGGGGACTATGGCTACACCTTC; CDR3: CATSRAGDYGYTF
V: TRBV10-2; size: -; J: TRBJ2-7; D: -; DNA: TGCGCCAGCAGTACAGACTCCTACGAGCAGTACTTC; CDR3: CASSTDSYEQYF
V: TRBV27; size: -; J: TRBJ1-1; D: -; DNA: TGTGCCAGCAGTCCACTATTGAACACTGAAGCTTTCTTT; CDR3: CASSPLLNTEAFF